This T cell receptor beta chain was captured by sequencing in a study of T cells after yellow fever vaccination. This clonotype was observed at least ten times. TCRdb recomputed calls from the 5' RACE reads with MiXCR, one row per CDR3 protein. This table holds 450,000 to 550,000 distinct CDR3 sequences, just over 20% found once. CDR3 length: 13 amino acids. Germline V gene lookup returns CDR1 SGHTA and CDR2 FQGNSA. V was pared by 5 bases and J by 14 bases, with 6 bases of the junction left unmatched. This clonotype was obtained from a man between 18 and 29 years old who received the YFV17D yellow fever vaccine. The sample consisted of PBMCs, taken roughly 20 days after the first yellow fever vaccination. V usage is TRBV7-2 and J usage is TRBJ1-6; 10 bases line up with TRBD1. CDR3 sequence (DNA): TGTGCCAGCAGCCAACGGGACAGGGGAACCCTCCACTTT. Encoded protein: CASSQRDRGTLHF.